The clone carrying this TCR beta chain was seen just once. TCRdb keeps only in-frame clones here, not all; method: immunoSEQ multiplex PCR. The sample has 10,000 to 15,000 clones, about nine tenths seen once. Each patient experienced a relapse that followed autologous stem cell transplantation, and brentuximab vedotin exposure varied. The CD4+ T cells used were purified from thawed PBMCs through magnetic negative selection. This CDR3 contains 14 residues. Germline-derived CDR1 and CDR2 are MNHNS and SASEGT. V was clipped by 2 bases and J by 3 bases, with 10 bases between them. The record originates from a study of PD-1 blockade in classical Hodgkin lymphoma.

The sequencing here drew on CD4+ T cells from blood, taken at baseline. V and J are TRBV6-1 and TRBJ1-2; D is unresolved. The clonotype originates from a human donor with classical Hodgkin lymphoma. CDR3 DNA: TGTGCCAGCAGTGAATTTGACAAATACTATGGCTACACCTTC. Its translation: CASSEFDKYYGYTF.